The T cell receptor (beta chain) described here comes from a study of human T cells and chemical hapten exposure. This clonotype was seen many times. CDR3 length: 15 residues. Trimming pared 0 bases from V and 5 bases from J, leaving 13 bases between. The time point is: pre-sensitization, week 0. Regarding treatment: therapeutic diphenylcyclopropenone sensitization with weekly scalp DPC. Unfractionated whole blood was the source of the extracted total RNA. TCRdb independently ran MiXCR on the RACE reads; one entry per CDR3 protein. The profile shows under 40,000 distinct CDR3 sequences, 12% of them singletons.

Source: whole blood, taken in connection with sensitization to the hapten diphenylcyclopropenone (DPC). V is TRBV23-1 and J is TRBJ2-5; possibly TRBD1 for D (5 bases). TRBV23-1 is an ORF, with its function uncertain. The receptor was derived from a middle-aged woman with alopecia areata. Some clones in this sample may be carry-over from other donors' samples. CDR3 loop: CASSQSSWGRETQYF. CDR3 in DNA: TGCGCCAGCAGTCAATCGTCATGGGGCCGGGAGACCCAGTACTTC.